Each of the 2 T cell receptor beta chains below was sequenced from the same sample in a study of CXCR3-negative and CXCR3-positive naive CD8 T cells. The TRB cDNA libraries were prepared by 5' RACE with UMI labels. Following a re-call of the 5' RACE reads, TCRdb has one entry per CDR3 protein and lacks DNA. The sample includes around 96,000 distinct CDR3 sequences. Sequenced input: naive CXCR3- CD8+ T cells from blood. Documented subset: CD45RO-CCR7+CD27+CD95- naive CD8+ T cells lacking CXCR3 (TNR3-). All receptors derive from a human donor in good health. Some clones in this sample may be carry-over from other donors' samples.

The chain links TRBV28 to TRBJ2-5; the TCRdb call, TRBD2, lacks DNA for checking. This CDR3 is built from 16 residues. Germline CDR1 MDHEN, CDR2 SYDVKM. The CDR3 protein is CASSFVLAGIGETQYF.

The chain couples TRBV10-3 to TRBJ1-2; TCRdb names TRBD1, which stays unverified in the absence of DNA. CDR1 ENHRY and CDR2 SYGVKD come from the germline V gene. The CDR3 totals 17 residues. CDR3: CAISGAVSGTPQEGYTF.